These 3 T cell receptor beta chains were all obtained from the same sample, sequenced in a study of T cells in Graves' hyperthyroidism and ophthalmopathy. Using RNA transcripts as the source, TCR beta CDR3 regions were amplified. First-round RT-PCR of the TCR CDR3 relied on the HTBI primer set. TCRdb independently ran MiXCR on the multiplex PCR reads; one entry per CDR3 protein. The repertoire holds roughly 300,000 distinct CDR3 sequences, around a fifth seen once, with less than 65% in the top ten. The sequencing sample was made of blood. The receptor set was obtained from a woman in her forties or fifties with Graves' hyperthyroidism.

This clonotype was picked up many times. The chain uses TRBV28 and TRBJ2-7; tentative D call: TRBD1 (6 bases). Trimming left V 2 bases short and J 4 bases short, with 15 bases between. Germline V gives CDR1 MDHEN, CDR2 SYDVKM. CDR3 size: 15 residues. The CDR3 reads CASSLTQGPVYEQYF. The CDR3 DNA reads as TGTGCCAGCAGTTTAACCCAGGGGCCAGTATACGAGCAGTACTTC.

This clonotype was observed at least ten times. This chain joins TRBV5-1 and TRBJ2-1, with TRBD2 matching over 10 bases. Looked up from germline, CDR1 is SGHRS and CDR2 is YFSETQ. The J segment lost 3 bases and the V segment lost 5 bases, leaving 5 bases of the junction unmatched. This CDR3 spans 15 amino acids. The CDR3 DNA is TGCGCCAGCAGGCGAGCGGGGGGGCTCTACAATGAGCAGTTCTTC. Its protein product is CASRRAGGLYNEQFF.

This clonotype was found many times. The chain joins TRBV27 to TRBJ2-1, with TRBD2 matching 13 bases. The germline CDR1 and CDR2 sequences are MNHEY and SMNVEV (reference sequence). V shed 7 bases, J shed 6 bases, and the junction held 6 bases outside the gene matches. CDR3 size: 15 residues. The CDR3 reads CASTRGLAGVNEQFF. DNA of the CDR3: TGTGCCAGCACCAGAGGACTAGCGGGAGTCAATGAGCAGTTCTTC.